A selection of T cell receptor beta chains follows, all from one sample in a study of CD8+ T cells in alopecia areata. Produced via immunoSEQ multiplex PCR; TCRdb's table is partial and in-frame only. The data show 100,000 to 130,000 clones, roughly 64% seen once. Sequencing was done on a sample of CD8+ T cells sorted from blood. These receptors were taken from a human donor in good health. CDR3s include the opening cysteine and the closing phenylalanine or tryptophan. D genes are given only for firm matches. Clone size, where shown, is once, few, many, or a class for clones that have expanded.

j_gene: TRBJ1-1; d_gene: NA; abundance: NA; v_gene: TRBV7-9; CDR3nt: TGTGCCAGCAGCTTGAAGGGGTTTGCGAACACTGAAGCTTTCTTT; CDR3aa: CASSLKGFANTEAFF
j_gene: TRBJ2-4; d_gene: TRBD1; abundance: few; v_gene: TRBV11-1; CDR3nt: TGTGCCAGCAGCAGCGTACGGACAGGTTCGTGCAACATTCAGTACTTC; CDR3aa: CASSSVRTGSCNIQYF
j_gene: TRBJ2-6; d_gene: NA; abundance: NA; v_gene: TRBV7-6; CDR3nt: TGTGCCAGCAGCGAAGATTCCCCTTGGGATGGGGCCAACGTCCTGACTTTC; CDR3aa: CASSEDSPWDGANVLTF
j_gene: TRBJ2-5; d_gene: NA; abundance: NA; v_gene: TRBV4-2; CDR3nt: TGTGCCAGCAGCCAAGATGGGCAGCTTCAAGAGACCCAGTACTTC; CDR3aa: CASSQDGQLQETQYF
j_gene: TRBJ2-3; d_gene: NA; abundance: NA; v_gene: TRBV4-1; CDR3nt: TGCGCCAGCAGCCAAGAGAGGGGGGCGGGCACAGATACGCAGTATTTT; CDR3aa: CASSQERGAGTDTQYF
j_gene: TRBJ2-5; d_gene: NA; abundance: NA; v_gene: TRBV7-8; CDR3nt: TGTGCCAGCACTGGGGGGCAAGAGACCCAGTACTTC; CDR3aa: CASTGGQETQYF
j_gene: TRBJ2-5; d_gene: NA; abundance: NA; v_gene: TRBV9; CDR3nt: TGTGCCAGCAGCGTAGGTCTTCCCCAAGAGACCCAGTACTTC; CDR3aa: CASSVGLPQETQYF
j_gene: TRBJ2-3; d_gene: NA; abundance: few; v_gene: TRBV2; CDR3nt: TGTGCCAGCAACCCGACTCCCGCCCGCCGCACAGATACGCAGTATTTT; CDR3aa: CASNPTPARRTDTQYF
j_gene: TRBJ2-1; d_gene: NA; abundance: NA; v_gene: TRBV28; CDR3nt: TGTGCCAGCAGTTTAGAGAGGGGTGAGCAGTTCTTC; CDR3aa: CASSLERGEQFF
j_gene: TRBJ2-1; d_gene: NA; abundance: NA; v_gene: TRBV19; CDR3nt: TGTGCCAGTAGCAGGGACGTTTACAATGAGCAGTTCTTC; CDR3aa: CASSRDVYNEQFF
j_gene: TRBJ2-7; d_gene: TRBD1; abundance: many; v_gene: TRBV27; CDR3nt: TGTGCCAGCAGGGAGGACAGGGGGCTCTACGAGCAGTACTTC; CDR3aa: CASREDRGLYEQYF
j_gene: TRBJ1-2; d_gene: TRBD1; abundance: many; v_gene: TRBV7-9; CDR3nt: TGTGCCAGCAGCCAATACAGACAGGGGGGATCCTATGGCTACACCTTC; CDR3aa: CASSQYRQGGSYGYTF